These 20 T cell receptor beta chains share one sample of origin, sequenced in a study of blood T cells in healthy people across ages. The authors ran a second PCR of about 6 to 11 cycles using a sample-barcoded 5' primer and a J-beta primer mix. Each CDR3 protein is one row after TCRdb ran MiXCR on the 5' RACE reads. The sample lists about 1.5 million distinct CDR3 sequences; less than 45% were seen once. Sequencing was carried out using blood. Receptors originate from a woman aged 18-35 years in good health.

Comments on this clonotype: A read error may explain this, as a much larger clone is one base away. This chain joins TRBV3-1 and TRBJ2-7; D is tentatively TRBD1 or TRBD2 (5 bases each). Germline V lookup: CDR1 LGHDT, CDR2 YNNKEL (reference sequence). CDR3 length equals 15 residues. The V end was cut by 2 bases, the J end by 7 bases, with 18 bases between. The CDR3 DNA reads TGTGCCAGCAGCCAACGGGGCGCGAGCTACAATGAGCAGTACTTC. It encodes CASSQRGASYNEQYF.

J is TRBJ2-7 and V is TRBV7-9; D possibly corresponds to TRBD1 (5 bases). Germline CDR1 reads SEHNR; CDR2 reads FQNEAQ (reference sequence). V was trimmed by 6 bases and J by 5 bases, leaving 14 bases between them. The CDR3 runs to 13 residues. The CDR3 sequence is CASRGLGVHEQYF. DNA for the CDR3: TGTGCCAGCAGAGGTCTAGGGGTCCACGAGCAGTACTTC. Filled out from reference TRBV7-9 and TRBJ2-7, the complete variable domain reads DTGVSQNPRHKITKRGQNVTFRCDPISEHNRLYWYRQTLGQGPEFLTYFQNEAQLEKSRLLSDRFSAERPKGSFSTLEIQRTEQGDSAMYLCASRGLGVHEQYFGPGTRLTVT.

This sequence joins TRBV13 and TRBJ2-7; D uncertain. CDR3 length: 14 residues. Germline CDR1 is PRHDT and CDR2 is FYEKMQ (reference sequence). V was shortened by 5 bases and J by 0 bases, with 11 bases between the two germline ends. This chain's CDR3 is CASSAPRSSYEQYF. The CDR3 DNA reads TGTGCCAGCAGCGCCCCCAGAAGCTCCTACGAGCAGTACTTC.

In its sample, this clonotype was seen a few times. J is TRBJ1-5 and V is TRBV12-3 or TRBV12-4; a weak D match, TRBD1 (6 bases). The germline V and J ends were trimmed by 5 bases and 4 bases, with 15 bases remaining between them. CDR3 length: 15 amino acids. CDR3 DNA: TGTGCCAGCAGTCCCGACAGGCTTGGTAATCAGCCCCAGCATTTT. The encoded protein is CASSPDRLGNQPQHF.

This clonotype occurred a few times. Here the CDR3 reads CASSLGGQGDQPQHF. DNA for the CDR3: TGTGCCAGCAGCTTAGGGGGACAGGGTGATCAGCCCCAGCATTTT. V usage is TRBV13 and J usage is TRBJ1-5; TRBD1 agrees at 9 bases. CDR1 and CDR2 from the germline V gene are PRHDT and FYEKMQ (reference sequence). CDR3 length equals 15 residues. Trimming cost V 0 bases and J 5 bases; bases outside gene matches: 2.

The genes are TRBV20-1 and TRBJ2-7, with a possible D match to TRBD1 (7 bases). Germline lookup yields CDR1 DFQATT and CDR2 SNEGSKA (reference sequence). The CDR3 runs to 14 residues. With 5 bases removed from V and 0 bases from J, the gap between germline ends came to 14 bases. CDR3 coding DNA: TGCAGTGCTCGGAGGGGACAGAACTCCTACGAGCAGTACTTC. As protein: CSARRGQNSYEQYF.

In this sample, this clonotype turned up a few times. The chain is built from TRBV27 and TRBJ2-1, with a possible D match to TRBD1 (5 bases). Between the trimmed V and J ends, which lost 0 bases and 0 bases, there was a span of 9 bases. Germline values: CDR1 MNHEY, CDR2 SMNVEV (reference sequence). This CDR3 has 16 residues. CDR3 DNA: TGTGCCAGCAGTTTATCAACAGGCCTCTCCTACAATGAGCAGTTCTTC. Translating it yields CASSLSTGLSYNEQFF.

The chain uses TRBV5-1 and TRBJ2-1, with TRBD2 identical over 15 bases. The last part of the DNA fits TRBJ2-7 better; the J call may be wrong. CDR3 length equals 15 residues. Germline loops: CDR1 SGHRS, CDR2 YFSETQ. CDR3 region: CASSFWTSGGGEQYF. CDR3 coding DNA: TGCGCCAGCAGCTTTTGGACTAGCGGGGGGGGTGAGCAGTACTTC.

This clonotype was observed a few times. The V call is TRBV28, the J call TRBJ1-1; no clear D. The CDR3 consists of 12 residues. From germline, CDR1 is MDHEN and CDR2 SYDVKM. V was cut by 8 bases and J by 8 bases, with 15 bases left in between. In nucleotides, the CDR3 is TGTGCCAGCGTTAAGCAGAGGCAGGAAGCTTTCTTT. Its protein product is CASVKQRQEAFF.

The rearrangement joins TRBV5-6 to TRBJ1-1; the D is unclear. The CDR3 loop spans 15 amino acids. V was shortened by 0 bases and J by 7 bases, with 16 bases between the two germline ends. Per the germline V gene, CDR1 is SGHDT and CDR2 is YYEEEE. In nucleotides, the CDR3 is TGTGCCAGCAGCTTGGGGGCCACAAGGGTCGGTGAAGCTTTCTTT. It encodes CASSLGATRVGEAFF.

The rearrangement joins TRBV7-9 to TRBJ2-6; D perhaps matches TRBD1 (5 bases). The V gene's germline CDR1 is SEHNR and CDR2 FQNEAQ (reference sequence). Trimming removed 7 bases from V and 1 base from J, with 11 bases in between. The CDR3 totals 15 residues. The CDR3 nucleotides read TGTGCCAGCAAACCACAGGTGTCTGGGGCCAACGTCCTGACTTTC. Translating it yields CASKPQVSGANVLTF.

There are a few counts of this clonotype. The CDR3 loop reads CASSLRLARNNEQFF. In DNA, the CDR3 is TGCGCCAGCAGCTTGAGGCTAGCGAGAAACAATGAGCAGTTCTTC. The chain recombines TRBV5-1 with TRBJ2-1; TRBD2 might be the D (6 bases). This CDR3 has 15 amino acids. Germline CDR1 is SGHRS and CDR2 is YFSETQ. Trimming removed 1 base at V and 5 bases at J, with 13 bases between.

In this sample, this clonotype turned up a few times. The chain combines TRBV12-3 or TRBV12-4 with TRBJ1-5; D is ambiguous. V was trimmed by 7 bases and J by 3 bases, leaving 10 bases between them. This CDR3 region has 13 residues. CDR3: CASTRGANQPQHF. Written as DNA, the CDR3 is TGTGCCAGCACCCGGGGAGCCAATCAGCCCCAGCATTTT.

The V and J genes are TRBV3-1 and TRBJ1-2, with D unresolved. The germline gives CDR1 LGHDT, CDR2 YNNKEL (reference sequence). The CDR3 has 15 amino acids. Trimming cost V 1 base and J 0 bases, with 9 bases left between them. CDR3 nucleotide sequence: TGTGCCAGCAGCCAAGGTCATAATCCTAACTATGGCTACACCTTC. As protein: CASSQGHNPNYGYTF.

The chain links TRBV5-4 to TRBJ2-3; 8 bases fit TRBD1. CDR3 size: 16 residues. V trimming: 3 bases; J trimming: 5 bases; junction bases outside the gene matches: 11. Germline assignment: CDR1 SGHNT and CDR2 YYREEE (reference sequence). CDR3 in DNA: TGTGCCAGCAGCTCCGGACAGGGTTTCTATGGAGATACGCAGTATTTT. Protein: CASSSGQGFYGDTQYF.

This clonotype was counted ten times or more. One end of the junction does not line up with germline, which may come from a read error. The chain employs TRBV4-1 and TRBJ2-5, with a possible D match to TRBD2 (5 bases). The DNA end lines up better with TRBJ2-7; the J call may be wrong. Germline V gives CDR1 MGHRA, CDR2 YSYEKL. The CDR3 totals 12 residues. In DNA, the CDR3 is TGTGCCAGCAGCCAAACGGGGTACGAGCAGTACTTC. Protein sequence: CASSQTGYEQYF.

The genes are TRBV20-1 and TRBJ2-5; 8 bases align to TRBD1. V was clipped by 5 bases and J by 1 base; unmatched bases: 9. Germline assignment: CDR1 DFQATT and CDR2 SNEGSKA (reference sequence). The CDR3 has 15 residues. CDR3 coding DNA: TGCAGTGCTGCCCTCCGGGACAGGATCCAAGAGACCCAGTACTTC. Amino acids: CSAALRDRIQETQYF.

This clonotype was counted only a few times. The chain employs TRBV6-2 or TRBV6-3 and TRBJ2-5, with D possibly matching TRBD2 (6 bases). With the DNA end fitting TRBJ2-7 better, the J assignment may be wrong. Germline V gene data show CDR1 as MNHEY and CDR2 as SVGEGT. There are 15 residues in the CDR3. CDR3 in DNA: TGTGCCAGCAGTAGACCGGGACTTACCTTCTACGAGCAGTACTTC. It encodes CASSRPGLTFYEQYF.

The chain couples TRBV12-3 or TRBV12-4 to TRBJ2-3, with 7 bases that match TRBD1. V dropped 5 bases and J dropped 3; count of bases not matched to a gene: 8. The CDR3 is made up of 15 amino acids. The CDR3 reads CASSPYRGWTDTQYF. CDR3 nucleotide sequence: TGTGCCAGCAGTCCCTACAGGGGCTGGACAGATACGCAGTATTTT.

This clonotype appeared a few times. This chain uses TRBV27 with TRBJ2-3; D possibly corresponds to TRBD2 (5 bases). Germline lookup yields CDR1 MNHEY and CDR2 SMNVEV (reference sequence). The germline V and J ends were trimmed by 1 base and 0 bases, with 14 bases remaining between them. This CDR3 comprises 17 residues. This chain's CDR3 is CASSLFGGQVSTDTQYF. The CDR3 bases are TGTGCCAGCAGTTTATTCGGCGGGCAGGTTAGCACAGATACGCAGTATTTT.